The 22 T cell receptor beta chains below were found in one sample sequenced in a study of T cells in Graves' hyperthyroidism and ophthalmopathy. Authors of the study amplified TCR beta CDR3 regions from RNA transcripts. In the first-round RT-PCR of the TCR CDR3, the HTBI primer set was used. MiXCR was run by TCRdb on the multiplex PCR reads, yielding one entry per CDR3 protein. The sample has roughly 570,000 distinct CDR3 sequences, around 16% seen once. The sample taken for sequencing was blood. The receptor set was obtained from a young woman with Graves' hyperthyroidism.

The chain joins TRBV7-9 to TRBJ1-5; TRBD1 matches at 9 bases. Per the germline V gene, CDR1 is SEHNR and CDR2 is FQNEAQ (reference sequence). The CDR3 is 16 residues long. Trimming removed 0 bases from V and 7 bases from J; junction bases left unmatched: 7. The CDR3 protein is CASSLASGQGEQPQHF. The CDR3 coding sequence is TGTGCCAGCAGCTTAGCTTCGGGACAGGGAGAACAGCCCCAGCATTTT.

The V call is TRBV4-2, the J call TRBJ2-6, with 9 nucleotides matching TRBD1. CDR1 is LGHNA, CDR2 YNFKEQ, per germline. V shed 3 bases, J shed 4 bases, and the junction held 7 bases outside the gene matches. The CDR3 runs to 17 residues. CDR3: CASSQGGQGGGANVLTF. The CDR3 coding sequence is TGTGCCAGCAGCCAGGGGGGACAGGGCGGAGGGGCCAACGTCCTGACTTTC.

This clonotype has at least ten counts. The genes are TRBV5-1 and TRBJ1-4; the D gene is possibly TRBD1 (5 bases). Germline V gives CDR1 SGHRS, CDR2 YFSETQ. Deletions cut 1 base from V and 0 bases from J, with 22 bases between. The length of the CDR3 is 20 residues. CDR3 in DNA: TGCGCCAGCAGCTTGAGGGAGTGGGCTACTCGGGGGTCAACTAATGAAAAACTGTTTTTT. Protein sequence: CASSLREWATRGSTNEKLFF.

The CDR3 DNA reads as TGTGCCAGCAGCTTAAGGGGGGGTCCCAATCAGCCCCAGCATTTT. As protein: CASSLRGGPNQPQHF. The rearrangement uses TRBV7-2 and TRBJ1-5, with D perhaps TRBD1 (6 bases). Trimming cost V 2 bases and J 3 bases, with 11 bases left between them. Germline values: CDR1 SGHTA, CDR2 FQGNSA. The CDR3 consists of 15 residues.

For this clonotype: This may be a read error, as it is one base from a much larger clone. The chain links TRBV18 to TRBJ2-1; 8 bases match TRBD1. There are 13 residues in the CDR3. V dropped 8 bases and J dropped 8; count of bases not matched to a gene: 8. The germline gives CDR1 KGHSH, CDR2 LQKENI. Here the CDR3 reads CASPLTGVDEQFF. The CDR3 coding sequence is TGTGCCAGCCCACTGACAGGGGTAGATGAGCAGTTCTTC.

There are a few counts of this clonotype. V and J are TRBV12-3 or TRBV12-4 and TRBJ2-1, with 7 bases that match TRBD2. V shed 7 bases and J 14 bases; nucleotides not matched to a gene: 14. CDR3 length: 13 amino acids. The chain's CDR3 is CASIPPAGDWEFF. CDR3 nucleotides: TGTGCCAGCATTCCCCCTGCGGGGGACTGGGAGTTCTTC.

The sample holds a few counts of this clonotype. A much larger clone lies one base from this, so it may be a read error. The rearrangement links TRBV2 to TRBJ2-1, with TRBD2 as a possible D gene (7 bases). Germline assignment: CDR1 SNHLY and CDR2 FYNNEI. Trimming took 8 bases from V and 0 from J, leaving 14 bases between them. This CDR3 is built from 15 residues. This CDR3 reads CASGGGGSSYNEQFF. In nucleotides, the CDR3 is TGTGCCAGCGGTGGGGGCGGGAGCTCCTACAATGAGCAGTTCTTC.

This clonotype was observed at least ten times. The chain links TRBV5-1 to TRBJ1-1; D remains unclear. The CDR3 is 13 residues long. The V gene lost 4 bases and the J gene lost 1 base, with 8 bases spanning the gap. CDR1 and CDR2 from the germline V gene are SGHRS and YFSETQ. The DNA for the CDR3 is TGCGCCAGCAGCGTCTTTGAGAACACTGAAGCTTTCTTT. It encodes CASSVFENTEAFF.

This clonotype was counted ten times or more. The gene calls are TRBV27 and TRBJ1-2; TRBD1 matches 11 bases. Germline V gene data show CDR1 as MNHEY and CDR2 as SMNVEV (reference sequence). J lost 6 bases, V lost 5 bases, and 5 bases had no gene match. This CDR3 contains 14 residues. For the CDR3, the DNA is TGTGCCAGCAGTCCTCGGACAGGGGGCAATGGCTACACCTTC. It specifies CASSPRTGGNGYTF.

This clonotype has only a few counts. The chain combines TRBV20-1 with TRBJ2-4, with a possible D match to TRBD2 (7 bases). Trimming cost V 0 bases and J 6 bases, with 12 bases left between them. The CDR3 is made up of 14 amino acids. Germline V gives CDR1 DFQATT, CDR2 SNEGSKA (reference sequence). CDR3 bases: TGCAGTGCTAGAGATCGGGGGGCGCCAAACATTCAGTACTTC. Translation gives CSARDRGAPNIQYF.

This clonotype came up a few times. The chain joins TRBV15 to TRBJ2-2, with TRBD1 matching 10 bases. Germline assignment: CDR1 LNHNV and CDR2 YYDKDF (reference sequence). The V and J ends lost 5 bases and 3 bases, in that order; junction bases with no gene match: 9. The CDR3 consists of 17 residues. The CDR3 loop is CATSGNPGQGYTGELFF. CDR3 coding DNA: TGTGCCACCAGCGGAAACCCGGGACAGGGGTACACCGGGGAGCTGTTTTTT.

This clonotype occurred many times. This chain links TRBV30 with TRBJ2-7, with 7 positions matching TRBD1. V dropped 3 bases and J dropped 6; count of bases not matched to a gene: 8. Germline V gives CDR1 GTSNPN, CDR2 SVGIG (reference sequence). CDR3 length: 13 residues. DNA of the CDR3: TGTGCCTGGAGGCGGACAGGTGGGATCGAGCAGTACTTC. It is translated as CAWRRTGGIEQYF.

The chain carries TRBV19 and TRBJ1-5, with D perhaps matching TRBD1 (5 bases). V lost 6 bases and J 0 bases, leaving 18 bases between the germline ends. This CDR3 comprises 17 residues. CDR1 is LNHDA, CDR2 SQIVND, per germline (reference sequence). CDR3 sequence (DNA): TGTGCCAGTAGAGTATCTGGGACTTCAAATAGCAATCAGCCCCAGCATTTT. Amino acid sequence: CASRVSGTSNSNQPQHF.

This clonotype appeared many times. The chain links TRBV13 to TRBJ2-7, with 8 positions matching TRBD1. Looked up from germline, CDR1 is PRHDT and CDR2 is FYEKMQ (reference sequence). This CDR3 contains 15 residues. Trimming removed 6 bases from V and 4 bases from J; junction bases left unmatched: 11. In nucleotides, the CDR3 is TGTGCCAGCAGTCAACGCGGACAGGGAAAATACGAGCAGTACTTC. Its translation: CASSQRGQGKYEQYF.

This clonotype was observed many times. The V and J genes are TRBV7-2 and TRBJ1-6; D is possibly TRBD1 (6 bases). Germline V gene sequence: CDR1 SGHTA, CDR2 FQGNSA. This CDR3 has 15 residues. V lost 5 bases to trimming and J lost 8 bases, with 16 bases between them. This CDR3 reads CASSQHRAQDSPLHF. CDR3 DNA: TGTGCCAGCAGCCAACACAGGGCCCAGGATTCACCCCTCCACTTT.

As for this clonotype: This may stem from a read error, because a much larger clone lies one nucleotide away. The chain recombines TRBV6-2 or TRBV6-3 with TRBJ2-5; D perhaps matches TRBD1 (5 bases). The V and J ends lost 5 bases and 3 bases respectively, with 7 bases between them. This CDR3 is built from 12 residues. Germline assignment: CDR1 MNHEY and CDR2 SVGEGT. CDR3 loop: CASSGAKETQYF. The CDR3 nucleotides are TGTGCCAGCAGTGGGGCCAAAGAGACCCAGTACTTC.

Comments on this clonotype: A read error may explain this, as a much larger clone is one base away. This chain connects TRBV28 to TRBJ2-4; D is perhaps TRBD1 or TRBD2 (5 bases each). This CDR3 contains 16 residues. CDR1 is MDHEN and CDR2 is SYDVKM in the germline V gene. The CDR3 is CASSLGPGLVWNTQYF. The CDR3 coding sequence is TGTGCCAGCAGTTTGGGGCCGGGGCTAGTTTGGAACACTCAGTACTTC.

This clonotype was seen only a few times. Here the CDR3 reads CSARDLRGLADTEQYF. As DNA, the CDR3 is TGCAGTGCTAGAGACCTACGGGGACTAGCGGACACGGAGCAGTACTTC. The chain carries TRBV20-1 and TRBJ2-7; TRBD2 agrees at 11 bases. J lost 7 bases, V lost 0 bases, and 11 bases had no gene match. The length of the CDR3 is 16 residues. Germline V gene lookup returns CDR1 DFQATT and CDR2 SNEGSKA (reference sequence).

The genes are TRBV19 and TRBJ2-2; 16 nucleotides match TRBD2. V dropped 4 bases and J dropped 6; count of bases not matched to a gene: 14. The CDR3 consists of 20 residues. Looked up from germline, CDR1 is LNHDA and CDR2 is SQIVND (reference sequence). The CDR3 sequence is CASSTTGTSGRALRSGELFF. The CDR3 bases are TGTGCCAGTAGTACCACAGGGACTAGCGGGAGGGCCCTCCGGTCCGGGGAGCTGTTTTTT.

There are many counts of this clonotype. This chain joins TRBV28 and TRBJ1-1; 10 bases fit TRBD1. Germline V CDR1 and CDR2: MDHEN, SYDVKM. The length of the CDR3 is 15 residues. The V segment lost 5 bases and the J segment 4 bases; nucleotides outside the gene matches: 7. The CDR3 nucleotides read TGTGCCAGCAGTCGACTGAGGACAGGGGGCACTGAAGCTTTCTTT. This encodes CASSRLRTGGTEAFF.

This clonotype has more than one count but fewer than ten. The chain has TRBV7-8 and TRBJ2-7; 10 bases line up with TRBD1. The CDR3 spans 15 residues. Germline lookup yields CDR1 SGHVS and CDR2 FQNEAQ. The V gene end was trimmed by 5 bases and the J gene end by 3 bases; junction bases not matched to a gene: 7. The CDR3 sequence is CASSLNRDRGYEQYF. The CDR3 DNA follows: TGTGCCAGCAGCCTTAACCGGGACAGGGGCTACGAGCAGTACTTC.

As regards this clonotype: It is likely a read error, because the conserved phenylalanine at the end of the CDR3 is missing. CDR3 bases: TGTGCCACCCACGCCGGGACAGAATACAATGAGCAGTTCGTC. It is translated as CATHAGTEYNEQFV. The chain carries TRBV2 and TRBJ2-1; 7 bases are shared with TRBD1. The germline V gene has CDR1 SNHLY and CDR2 FYNNEI. V shed 10 bases, J shed 4 bases, and the junction held 10 bases outside the gene matches. CDR3 size: 14 residues.